This T cell receptor (beta chain) was identified during a study of T-cell memory formation after mild COVID-19. Notes on the study in general: Later expanders leaned toward CD4+, whereas clones contracting from day 15 to 85 were balanced CD4/CD8.

TCRdb called the 5' RACE reads again in MiXCR, with one record for every CDR3 protein. The sample lists hundreds of thousands of distinct CDR3 sequences, less than 25% occurring once. Germline CDR1 and CDR2: DFQATT and SNEGSKA (reference sequence). This CDR3 contains 14 residues. Unmatched junction bases numbered 12, after V lost 8 bases and J lost 10 bases. In this sample, this clonotype turned up a few times. Its antigen is not known. Sequenced: PBMCs or a T cell subset sorted from them (not recorded which). The sequence derives from an adult woman who had mild COVID-19 (a few samples of this study predate the infection). Cell type and time point are not known. The chain employs TRBV20-1 and TRBJ2-1, with TRBD2 identical over 12 bases. CDR3 nucleotides: TGCAGTCCCGCACTAGCGGGGGGCACTAGAGAGCAGTTCTTC. Translation: CSPALAGGTREQFF.